Included here is one T cell receptor (beta chain) sequence, with context. It has no known antigen specificity. No base quality values were provided; no much bigger clone lies one nucleotide off. The data derive from a study of Ad26.COV2.S vaccination and SARS-CoV-2 variants (dated by TCRdb to the early 2020s). Looking at the study overall: Vaccine-arm donors came from COV1001, a multicentre, randomized, double-blind, placebo-controlled phase I-IIa trial of Ad26.COV2.S in healthy adults. Ad26.COV2.S was given intramuscularly at 5x10^10 or 1x10^11 viral particles, as a single shot or as two shots 56 days apart. Sequencing of the TCRbeta repertoire served to evaluate the specificity and breadth of SARS-CoV-2-reactive T cell receptors following Ad26.COV2.S vaccination. The TCR-sequenced set comprised approximately 32 samples: around 20 Ad26.COV2.S vaccine recipients, 5 placebo recipients and 8 SARS-CoV-2 convalescent individuals. Trial participants were randomized into five groups of five, in which low-dose or high-dose Ad26.COV2.S was given once or twice, or placebo was given on both occasions. Throughout the experiments and outcome assessment, investigators stayed blinded to trial group allocation. Study-wide findings and limitations: Comparable non-spike TCR breadth was observed between vaccine and placebo recipients, consistent with only spike being contained in the vaccine. Substantial breadth of spike-specific CD8+ and CD4+ T cell responses was reported after vaccination. The authors noted that the TCR breadth and depth analyses may have underestimated total T cell responses. The study lacked the statistical power to compare responses across vaccine doses or regimens. Spike-specific TCR breadth was higher in Ad26.COV2.S recipients than in placebo recipients (P = 0.0014).

The immunoSEQ Assay was used to sequence TCRbeta CDR3 regions. After extraction, genomic DNA underwent amplification by bias-controlled multiplex PCR, followed by high-throughput sequencing. Regarding the original processing steps: To quantify the absolute abundance of every unique TCRbeta CDR3 region, sequences were collapsed and filtered. T cell fraction was estimated by normalizing TCRbeta template counts to usable DNA, which was measured by amplifying reference genes present in all nucleated cells. Repertoire TCRs were annotated as SARS-CoV-2-specific when V gene, CDR3 amino acid sequence and J gene were exactly matched to a known reactive TCR set. MIRA supplied the reference SARS-CoV-2 TCR set, which was filtered for enrichment in COVID-19-positive ImmuneCODE repertoires so that public or cross-reactive TCRs were removed. Drawing on the MIRA antigens, annotated TCRs were analysed further at the level of specific ORF or position within ORF. Depth was the summed frequency of annotated unique rearrangements, while breadth was defined as annotated unique rearrangements over total unique productive rearrangements. TCR breadth was compared between groups using two-sided Wilcoxon rank-sum tests. Entries here come from immuneACCESS through TCRdb and include only in-frame sequences with V and J called. Some clones fail to appear in such tables; in the studies checked, an unresolved V gene covers under half of the shortfall, and the cause of the remainder is unknown. The V and J calls and clone size are taken from that table; D and trimming were inferred from the DNA. This sample holds about 350,000 clones; roughly nine tenths were observed only once. Approximately 5.9% of the sample is held by the ten biggest clonotypes.

Sample treatment or condition, as interpreted from the label and publication: approximately 18 received Ad26.COV2.S at low or high dose, single or two shots; 5 received placebo; per-sample allocation not given. Repertoires of vaccine and placebo recipients were sequenced from samples taken on day 63 after the first injection. Cohort 1b enrolled 20 to 30 adults aged 18-55 years at a single site in Boston, USA, between 29 July and 7 August 2020. Ad26.COV2.S consisted of a replication-incompetent adenovirus type 26 vector by which a prefusion-stabilized SARS-CoV-2 spike protein from the original Wuhan strain was expressed. As encoded in the germline V gene, CDR1 is SGHRS while CDR2 is YFSETQ. V and J lose 0 bases and 0 bases, and a span of 16 bases separates them. The CDR3 spans 17 residues, from the cysteine through the phenylalanine. Kept here is only the CDR3 DNA, which spans 51 bases and is read in frame from base 1.

The sample in question was peripheral blood, obtained in a trial of Ad26.COV2.S vaccine versus placebo. The rearrangement joined TRBV5-1 to TRBJ2-7; TRBD2 could be the D gene, as 5 bases match. The source is a person aged 18-65 years who received the Ad26.COV2.S COVID-19 vaccine or a placebo. The nucleotide sequence reads TGCGCCAGCAGCTTGGAAATGTTAGCGACCAGCTCCTACGAGCAGTACTTC. This encodes CASSLEMLATSSYEQYF.